This TCR beta chain originates from a study of shared clonotypes between healthy human individuals. A note on this clone: Its antigen is unidentified.

Notes on the study in general: Sharing across four donors was highest in naive CD4 (roughly 5%) and lowest in memory CD8 (around 0.4%).

The V end was cut by 4 bases, the J end by 1 base, with 12 bases between. Germline CDR1 and CDR2: MNHNS and SASEGT. The CDR3 has 15 amino acids. Every subset had its genomic DNA shared out evenly among several immunoSEQ plates. Clones were read by immunoSEQ multiplex PCR, and TCRdb kept only the in-frame ones, dropping some. Of over a million clones in the sample, around 95% were seen once. The chain is built from TRBV6-1 and TRBJ2-3; TRBD2 might be the D (6 bases). The sequenced sample consisted of naive CD4+ T cells sorted from blood. This sample's subset: CD45RA+ positively selected. The source of this sequence is a man in his thirties or forties in good health. The CDR3, as DNA: TGTGCCAGCAGTGCGACTAGTGTGGGCACAGATACGCAGTATTTT. It yields the protein CASSATSVGTDTQYF.